This T cell receptor (beta chain) was recorded in a study of molecular identifiers for immune sequencing clone quantification. TCRdb recomputed calls from the PCR reads with MiXCR, one row per CDR3 protein. The table has about 500,000 distinct CDR3 sequences, about 26% seen once. Sequencing was done on a sample of naive CD8+ T cells from blood, with Jurkat cell RNA spiked in. Subset: FACS-sorted CD8+CD4-CCR7+CD45RA+ naive T cells. This sequence was found in a human donor in good health. Some libraries in this study had Jurkat cell RNA spiked in.

The CDR3 reads CASSQGGLAYNEQFF. The CDR3 nucleotides read TGCGCCAGCAGCCAAGGCGGGCTAGCTTACAATGAGCAGTTCTTC. The chain uses TRBV4-3 and TRBJ2-1; D might be TRBD2 (5 bases). The V gene's germline CDR1 is LGHNA and CDR2 YSLEER. V was shortened by 1 base and J by 4 bases, with 11 bases between the two germline ends. CDR3 length: 15 residues.